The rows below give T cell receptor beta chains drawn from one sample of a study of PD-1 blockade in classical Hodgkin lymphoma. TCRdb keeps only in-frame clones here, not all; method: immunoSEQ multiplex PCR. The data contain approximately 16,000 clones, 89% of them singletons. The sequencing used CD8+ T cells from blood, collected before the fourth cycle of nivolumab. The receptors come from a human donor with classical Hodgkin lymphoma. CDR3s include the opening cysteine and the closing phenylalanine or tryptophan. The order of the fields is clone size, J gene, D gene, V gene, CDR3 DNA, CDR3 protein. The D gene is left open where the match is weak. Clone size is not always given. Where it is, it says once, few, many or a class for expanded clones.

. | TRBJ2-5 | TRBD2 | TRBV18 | TGTGCCAGCTCACTTCCCGACGGGGGGTTGAAAGAGACCCAGTACTTC | CASSLPDGGLKETQYF
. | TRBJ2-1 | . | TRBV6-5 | TGTGCCAGCAGTTACTCGAGCAACTACAATGAGCAGTTCTTC | CASSYSSNYNEQFF
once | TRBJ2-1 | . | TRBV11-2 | TGTGCCAGCAGCTTAGTAGTGCATGAGCAGTTCTTC | CASSLVVHEQFF
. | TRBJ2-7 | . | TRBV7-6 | TGTGCCAGCAGCTTAGGGACCGGGGCTTCTGGCTCCTACGAGCAGTACTTC | CASSLGTGASGSYEQYF
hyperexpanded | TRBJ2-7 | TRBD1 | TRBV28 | TGTGCCAGCAGACCCTGGCCCAGGGGGCTTCTTAACGAGCAGTACTTC | CASRPWPRGLLNEQYF
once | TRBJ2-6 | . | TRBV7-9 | TGTGCCAGCAGCGCGCCCCAGGGGTCTGGGGCCAACGTCCTGACTTTC | CASSAPQGSGANVLTF
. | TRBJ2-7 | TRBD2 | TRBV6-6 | TGTGCCAGCAGTTACTCCAGCGGGGCCTCCTACGAGCAGTACTTC | CASSYSSGASYEQYF
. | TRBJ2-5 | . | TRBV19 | TGTGCCAGTAGTATGGGGGGGGGCGCGGAGACCCAGTACTTC | CASSMGGGAETQYF
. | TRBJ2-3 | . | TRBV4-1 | TGCGCCAGCAGCCAAGATGATGAGGTAGCACCCAGCACAGATACGCAGTATTTT | CASSQDDEVAPSTDTQYF
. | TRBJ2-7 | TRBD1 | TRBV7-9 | TGTGCCATTCGACAGGGGGCGGGCGAGCAGTACTTC | CAIRQGAGEQYF
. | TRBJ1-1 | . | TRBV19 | TGTGCCAGTAGTGTAGGTGGGACTGAAGCTTTCTTT | CASSVGGTEAFF
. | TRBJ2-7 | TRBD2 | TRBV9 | TGTGCCAGCAGCGTAGGAGCGGGAGAACCCGCCTACGAGCAGTACTTC | CASSVGAGEPAYEQYF
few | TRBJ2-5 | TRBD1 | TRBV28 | TGTGCCAGCAGTCCCGACGGGACAGACTGGACTTTCCAAGAGACCCAGTACTTC | CASSPDGTDWTFQETQYF
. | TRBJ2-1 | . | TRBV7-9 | TGTGCCAGCAGCCTGCCGGGCCTATGGGACAATGAGCAGTTCTTC | CASSLPGLWDNEQFF
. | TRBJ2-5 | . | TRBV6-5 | TGTGCCAGCAGTTACGGCGGACTGCCCCAAGAGACCCAGTACTTC | CASSYGGLPQETQYF
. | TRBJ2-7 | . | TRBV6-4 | TGTGCCAGCAGTCTAGGGGTCTCCTACGAGCAGTACTTC | CASSLGVSYEQYF
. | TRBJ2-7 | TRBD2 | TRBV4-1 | TGCGCCAGCAGCCACAGGGGGACTAGCGGAGGCTACGAGCAGTACTTC | CASSHRGTSGGYEQYF
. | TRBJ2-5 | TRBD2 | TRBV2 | TGTGCCAGCAGTGAGCTAGCGGGAGGGGAGACCCAGTACTTC | CASSELAGGETQYF
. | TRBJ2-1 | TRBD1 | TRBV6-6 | TGTGCCAGCAGTTACATTTCAGGGGGCCAGAATGAGCAGTTCTTC | CASSYISGGQNEQFF
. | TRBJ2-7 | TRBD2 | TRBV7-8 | TGTGCCAGCAGCGGGAGGACTAGCGGGAGCTCCTACGAGCAGTACTTC | CASSGRTSGSSYEQYF
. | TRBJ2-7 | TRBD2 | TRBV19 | TGTGCCAGTAGCCATAGCGGGACTGTTTACGAGCAGTACTTC | CASSHSGTVYEQYF
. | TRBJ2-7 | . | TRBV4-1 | TGCGCCAGCAGCCAAGATTTTGGGGGAAGCTCCTACGAGCAGTACTTC | CASSQDFGGSSYEQYF
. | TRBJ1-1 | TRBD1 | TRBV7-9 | TGTGCCTCACAAACAGGGGCGAGGGCTTTCTTT | CASQTGARAFF
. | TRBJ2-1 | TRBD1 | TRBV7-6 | TGTGCCAGCAGCTTAGCGTCGGGACAGCACTACAATGAGCAGTTCTTC | CASSLASGQHYNEQFF
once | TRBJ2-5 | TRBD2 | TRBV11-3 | TGTGCCAGCAGCCGGGGTAATCCGGGAGGGACCCAGTACTTC | CASSRGNPGGTQYF
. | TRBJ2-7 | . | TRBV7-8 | TGTGCCAGCAGCTTATCGTCCTACGAGCAGTACTTC | CASSLSSYEQYF
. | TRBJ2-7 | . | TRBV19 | TGTGCCAGTAGTATACGTATAGGGCTGACGTCGGGCGAGCAGTACTTC | CASSIRIGLTSGEQYF
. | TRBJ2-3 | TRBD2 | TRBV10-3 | TGTGCCACCCTAGCGGGAGACGCAGATACGCAGTATTTT | CATLAGDADTQYF
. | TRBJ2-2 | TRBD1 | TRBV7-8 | TGTGCCAGCACCCCGGACAGGGGGTACACCGGGGAGCTGTTTTTT | CASTPDRGYTGELFF
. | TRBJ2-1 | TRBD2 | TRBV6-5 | TGTGCCAGCAAAGACTTAGCGGGGGGCGACAATGAGCAGTTCTTC | CASKDLAGGDNEQFF
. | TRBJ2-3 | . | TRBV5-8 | TGTGCCAGCGCTTGGGTAGCGGAGTCAGATACGCAGTATTTT | CASAWVAESDTQYF
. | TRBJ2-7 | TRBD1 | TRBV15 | TGTGCCACCAGCAGAGCTCCGGGACAGGGCTTATCCTACGAGCAGTACTTC | CATSRAPGQGLSYEQYF
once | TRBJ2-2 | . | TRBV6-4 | TGTGCCAGCAGTGACGGGGGGACCGGGGAGCTGTTTTTT | CASSDGGTGELFF
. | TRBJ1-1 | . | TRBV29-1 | TGCAGCGTTGAAGAGCTTCCGAGGTGGGGGGGCACTGAAGCTTTCTTT | CSVEELPRWGGTEAFF
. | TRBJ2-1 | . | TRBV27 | TGTGCCAGCAGTTTTGCAGGAGGGACCTACAATGAGCAGTTCTTC | CASSFAGGTYNEQFF
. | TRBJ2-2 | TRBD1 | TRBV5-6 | TGTGCCAGCAGCTTCGGGACAGGGGGCGCAAACACCGGGGAGCTGTTTTTT | CASSFGTGGANTGELFF
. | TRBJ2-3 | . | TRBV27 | TGTGCCAGCAGTCCGCGGGGAGTAGTGGGGGATACGCAGTATTTT | CASSPRGVVGDTQYF
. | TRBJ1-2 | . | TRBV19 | TGTGCCAGTAGTACTCGACCGGGACACCCTGTTGGCTACACCTTC | CASSTRPGHPVGYTF
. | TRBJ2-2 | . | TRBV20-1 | TGCAGTGTTTTGAACACCGGGGAGCTGTTTTTT | CSVLNTGELFF
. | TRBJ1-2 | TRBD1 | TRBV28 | TGTGCCAGCAGTTTAGGACAGGTCGATGGCTACACCTTC | CASSLGQVDGYTF
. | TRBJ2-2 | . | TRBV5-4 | TGTGCCAGCAGGGGGGGGCTAGGCGGCGGGGAGCTGTTTTTT | CASRGGLGGGELFF
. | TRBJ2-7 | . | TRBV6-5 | TGTGCCAGCGGGGGCGGGGGCGAGCAGTACTTC | CASGGGGEQYF
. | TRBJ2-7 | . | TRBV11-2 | TGTGCCAGCAGTTTGGGACATGAATACGAGCAGTACTTC | CASSLGHEYEQYF
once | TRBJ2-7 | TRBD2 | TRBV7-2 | TGTGCCAGCAGCTTGTCCCCCGGGGGGGCCGTCTACGAGCAGTACTTC | CASSLSPGGAVYEQYF
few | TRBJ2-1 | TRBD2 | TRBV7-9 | TGTGCCAGCAGCTTAACGGGGGGGATTGAGCAGTTCTTC | CASSLTGGIEQFF